These 30 T cell receptor beta chains were all obtained from the same sample, sequenced in a study of blood T cell repertoires in COVID-19. The data were produced by immunoSEQ multiplex PCR, yet TCRdb's version contains in-frame clones alone and is incomplete. The sample shows about 160,000 clones, around 90% of them seen only once. The specimen was PBMCs or T cells enriched from blood (not recorded which). All receptors come from a woman in her thirties or forties who had been exposed to COVID-19.

This rearrangement joins TRBV4-3 to TRBJ2-7; TRBD2 matches 10 bases. Looked up from germline, CDR1 is LGHNA and CDR2 is YSLEER. The CDR3 consists of 14 residues. Unmatched junction bases numbered 4, after V lost 2 bases and J lost 6 bases. The CDR3 bases are TGCGCCAGCAGCCAAAGGCCTAGCGGGGGCGAGCAGTACTTC. Its translation is CASSQRPSGGEQYF.

The rearrangement links TRBV7-8 to TRBJ2-7, with 7 bases lining up with TRBD2. Trimming removed 5 bases from V and 0 bases from J; junction bases left unmatched: 4. The CDR3 runs 14 residues. Germline V gene data show CDR1 as SGHVS and CDR2 as FQNEAQ. CDR3 nucleotide sequence: TGTGCCAGCAGCCCCGGGAGGACCTCCTACGAGCAGTACTTC. Amino acids: CASSPGRTSYEQYF.

V gene TRBV29-1 combines with J gene TRBJ2-5, with 7 bases matching TRBD1. V dropped 4 bases and J dropped 3; count of bases not matched to a gene: 2. The germline V gene encodes CDR1 SQVTM and CDR2 ANQGSEA. The CDR3 runs 12 residues. Here the CDR3 DNA reads TGCAGCGTTGTACAGGGGAAAGAGACCCAGTACTTC. Its protein product is CSVVQGKETQYF.

In DNA form, the CDR3 reads TGCAGCGGTGACCCGGGACAGGGGTGGACCTACGAGCAGTACTTC. Translating gives CSGDPGQGWTYEQYF. The rearrangement joins TRBV29-1 to TRBJ2-7, with TRBD1 matching over 10 bases. After removal of 7 bases from V and 2 bases from J, the junction contained 11 bases not matched to a gene. Germline V gene data show CDR1 as SQVTM and CDR2 as ANQGSEA. The CDR3 is 15 residues long.

This clone has more than one count but fewer than ten. V is TRBV6-5 and J is TRBJ1-6; D unresolved. Germline CDR1 and CDR2: MNHEY and SVGAGI. The CDR3 is 12 residues long. V lost 7 bases and J 7 bases, leaving 8 bases between the germline ends. In DNA, the CDR3 is TGTGCCAGCAAGGAGGGAAATTCACCCCTCCACTTT. Residues: CASKEGNSPLHF.

The chain combines TRBV4-3 with TRBJ2-1; D is ambiguous. Germline V gene lookup returns CDR1 LGHNA and CDR2 YSLEER. CDR3 length: 16 amino acids. The V end lost 0 bases, the J end lost 4 bases, and 13 bases lay between the germline ends. This chain's CDR3 is CASSQDDTEIYNEQFF. CDR3 coding DNA: TGCGCCAGCAGCCAAGACGACACCGAGATTTACAATGAGCAGTTCTTC.

The chain has TRBV7-2 and TRBJ2-5, with 7 nucleotides matching TRBD2. The ends lost 4 bases at V and 4 bases at J; junction bases unmatched: 9. The germline V gene encodes CDR1 SGHTA and CDR2 FQGNSA. The CDR3 is made up of 15 amino acids. The CDR3 nucleotides read TGTGCCAGCAGCTCAGGACTAGGGAACTTAGAGACCCAGTACTTC. It is translated as CASSSGLGNLETQYF.

The chain has TRBV4-1 and TRBJ2-7; TRBD2 matches 9 bases. V lost 4 bases to trimming and J lost 0 bases; unmatched junction nucleotides: 7. Germline CDR1 and CDR2: MGHRA and YSYEKL. CDR3 size: 16 residues. DNA of the CDR3: TGCGCCAGCAGCCGACCGACTAGCGGAAGCTCCTACGAGCAGTACTTC. This sequence encodes CASSRPTSGSSYEQYF.

The chain recombines TRBV4-1 with TRBJ1-5, with D possibly being TRBD1 (6 bases). Germline CDR1 and CDR2: MGHRA and YSYEKL. CDR3 length: 15 residues. Between the trimmed V and J ends, which lost 4 bases and 7 bases, there was a span of 17 bases. CDR3 sequence reads: CASSLSSGGEQPQHF. Here the CDR3 DNA reads TGCGCCAGCAGCCTCTCATCGGGGGGCGAACAGCCCCAGCATTTT.

CDR3 in amino acids: CAISRANTGELFF. DNA for the CDR3: TGTGCCATCAGTCGCGCGAACACCGGGGAGCTGTTTTTT. The chain is built from TRBV10-3 and TRBJ2-2; no reliable D call. Looked up from germline, CDR1 is ENHRY and CDR2 is SYGVKD. V shed 5 bases and J shed 0 bases, with 4 bases lying between them. This CDR3 has 13 residues.

The chain employs TRBV4-1 and TRBJ2-6; maybe TRBD1 (6 bases). The V end was cut by 4 bases, the J end by 3 bases, with 16 bases between. This CDR3 has 17 residues. The germline V gene encodes CDR1 MGHRA and CDR2 YSYEKL. CDR3 residues: CASSRDSTGFGANVLTF. For the CDR3, the DNA is TGCGCCAGCAGCCGTGATTCGACAGGATTTGGGGCCAACGTCCTGACTTTC.

The chain recombines TRBV6-6 with TRBJ2-7; a possible D gene is TRBD2 (6 bases). The CDR3 contains 12 residues. Germline V gene lookup returns CDR1 MNHNY and CDR2 SVGAGI (reference sequence). The germline V and J ends were trimmed by 7 bases and 3 bases, with 10 bases remaining between them. CDR3 coding DNA: TGTGCCAGCAAAGGGACTGGCTACGAGCAGTACTTC. Its translation: CASKGTGYEQYF.

The sample holds one count of this clone. The chain recombines TRBV20-1 with TRBJ1-1; D is unclear. The CDR3 has 11 amino acids. The germline gives CDR1 DFQATT, CDR2 SNEGSKA (reference sequence). Between the trimmed V and J ends, which lost 6 bases and 2 bases, there was a span of 7 bases. DNA of the CDR3: TGCAGTGCCAAGCTTAACACTGAAGCTTTCTTT. Its translation is CSAKLNTEAFF.

The V call is TRBV4-1, the J call TRBJ1-6; possibly TRBD1 for D (5 bases). V was shortened by 1 base and J by 7 bases, with 14 bases between the two germline ends. The germline V gene has CDR1 MGHRA and CDR2 YSYEKL. This CDR3 is built from 16 residues. CDR3 nucleotide sequence: TGCGCCAGCAGCCAAGTGGCTAGACAGAAAAATTCACCCCTCCACTTT. Translating gives CASSQVARQKNSPLHF.

V is TRBV11-2 and J is TRBJ2-5, with TRBD2 as a possible D gene (6 bases). Per the germline V gene, CDR1 is SGHAT and CDR2 is FQNNGV. V shed 5 bases and J shed 10 bases, with 35 bases lying between them. CDR3 length equals 19 residues. The DNA for the CDR3 is TGTGCCAGCAGCCTAGGGGTGGGACTCCGAGATCGTCTGGTTCCCCTCCAGTACTTC. This translates into CASSLGVGLRDRLVPLQYF.

V and J are TRBV7-9 and TRBJ1-3; D is ambiguous. Looked up from germline, CDR1 is SEHNR and CDR2 is FQNEAQ (reference sequence). V was clipped by 5 bases and J by 2 bases, with 4 bases between them. The length of the CDR3 is 12 residues. The CDR3 protein is CASSPAGNTIYF. CDR3 DNA: TGTGCCAGCAGCCCCGCTGGAAACACCATATATTTT.

The rearrangement links TRBV12-3 or TRBV12-4 to TRBJ2-1, with D uncertain. There are 13 residues in the CDR3. Between the trimmed V and J ends, which lost 3 bases and 3 bases, there was a span of 6 bases. In nucleotides, the CDR3 is TGTGCCAGCAGTTTGTCTAGCTACAATGAGCAGTTCTTC. Its translation: CASSLSSYNEQFF.

CDR3 DNA sequence: TGTGCCAGCAGCTTGTGGTCTAGCGGGGGGGCTCATGAGCAGTTCTTC. Its protein is CASSLWSSGGAHEQFF. The chain employs TRBV5-4 and TRBJ2-1, with TRBD2 identical over 12 bases. CDR1 and CDR2 from the germline V gene are SGHNT and YYREEE (reference sequence). This CDR3 is built from 16 residues. Trimming took 1 base from V and 8 from J; bases not matched to a gene: 7.

The chain recombines TRBV29-1 with TRBJ2-3; 8 bases are a match to TRBD1. The CDR3 consists of 16 residues. After removal of 1 base from V and 2 bases from J, the junction contained 8 bases not matched to a gene. Germline assignment: CDR1 SQVTM and CDR2 ANQGSEA. In DNA form, the CDR3 reads TGCAGCGTTGAAGGTGGGGCAGGGGGCATCACAGATACGCAGTATTTT. Its translation: CSVEGGAGGITDTQYF.

CDR3 region: CASSREGATTNEKLFF. As DNA, the CDR3 is TGTGCCAGCAGCCGCGAGGGGGCCACAACTAATGAAAAACTGTTTTTT. The V and J genes are TRBV3-1 (or the pseudogene TRBV3-2) and TRBJ1-4; TRBD1 agrees at 7 bases. The CDR3 length is 16 residues. V shed 4 bases and J 0 bases; nucleotides not matched to a gene: 5. Per the germline V gene, CDR1 is LGHDT and CDR2 is YNNKEL (reference sequence).

The chain combines TRBV7-9 with TRBJ2-3; D ambiguous. CDR1 is SEHNR and CDR2 is FQNEAQ in the germline V gene (reference sequence). V shed 5 bases and J shed 3 bases, with 3 bases lying between them. CDR3 length: 11 residues. DNA of the CDR3: TGTGCCAGCAGCATAACAGATACGCAGTATTTT. It encodes CASSITDTQYF.

The chain has TRBV7-9 and TRBJ2-7, with D possibly TRBD2 on 5 matching bases. The germline CDR1 and CDR2 sequences are SEHNR and FQNEAQ (reference sequence). Trimming shortened V by 0 bases and J by 2 bases, and 14 bases separated the two germline ends. There are 16 residues in the CDR3. CDR3 amino acids: CASSLAHGVTPYEQYF. As DNA, the CDR3 is TGTGCCAGCAGCTTAGCGCACGGGGTTACCCCCTACGAGCAGTACTTC.

This sequence joins TRBV19 and TRBJ2-2; 13 nucleotides align to TRBD2. J gave up 8 bases and V 4 bases, and 4 bases lay outside the gene matches. Germline assignment: CDR1 LNHDA and CDR2 SQIVND (reference sequence). This CDR3 is 15 amino acids long. The CDR3 is CASSRGLAGVGELFF. The CDR3 DNA follows: TGTGCCAGTAGTAGAGGACTAGCGGGGGTAGGGGAGCTGTTTTTT.

In DNA, the CDR3 is TGCGCCAGCAGCGAGTTAGCGGGAGGCTACTACGAGCAGTACTTC. Translated, it gives CASSELAGGYYEQYF. V is TRBV5-1 and J is TRBJ2-7, with 10 bases aligning to TRBD2. Germline CDR1 and CDR2: SGHRS and YFSETQ. This CDR3 is 15 amino acids long. Losses at the gene ends were 4 bases for V and 3 bases for J; bases not matched to a gene: 7.

The chain is built from TRBV27 and TRBJ1-6; perhaps TRBD1 as D (5 bases). Trimming took 7 bases from V and 14 from J, leaving 21 bases between them. The germline V gene encodes CDR1 MNHEY and CDR2 SMNVEV (reference sequence). The CDR3 consists of 14 residues. This CDR3 reads CASTQWDSGRALHF. CDR3 bases: TGTGCCAGCACCCAATGGGACTCCGGTCGGGCCCTCCACTTT.

The gene calls are TRBV19 and TRBJ1-5; perhaps TRBD1 as D (5 bases). The germline CDR1 and CDR2 sequences are LNHDA and SQIVND (reference sequence). V was trimmed by 0 bases and J by 3 bases, leaving 12 bases between them. The CDR3 sequence is 16 residues long. The CDR3 here is CASSIEGRGYNQPQHF. In DNA, the CDR3 is TGTGCCAGTAGTATAGAGGGAAGGGGATACAATCAGCCCCAGCATTTT. The full variable domain, rest sourced from reference TRBV19 and TRBJ1-5, is DGGITQSPKYLFRKEGQNVTLSCEQNLNHDAMYWYRQDPGQGLRLIYYSQIVNDFQKGDIAEGYSVSREKKESFPLTVTSAQKNPTAFYLCASSIEGRGYNQPQHFGDGTRLSIL.

The chain carries TRBV7-6 and TRBJ2-7, with D perhaps being TRBD1 or TRBD2 (7 bases each). The CDR3 is 15 amino acids. V lost 5 bases, J lost 0 bases, and 14 bases lay in between. CDR1 and CDR2 (germline): SGHVS, FNYEAQ. In DNA form, the CDR3 reads TGTGCCAGCAGCATAGGGGGGGACAGCTCCTACGAGCAGTACTTC. Protein: CASSIGGDSSYEQYF.

This clone was observed once. The gene calls are TRBV12-5 and TRBJ2-3, with D hard to call. The length of the CDR3 is 13 residues. CDR1 LGHNT and CDR2 FRNRAP come from the germline V gene. V was clipped by 2 bases and J by 5 bases, with 8 bases between them. The CDR3 DNA is TGTGCTAGTGGTTTGAACGAGGTAGATACGCAGTATTTT. As protein: CASGLNEVDTQYF.

A single count supports this clone. The sample contains more than one DNA sequence encoding this CDR3. The chain couples TRBV5-6 to TRBJ1-5, with TRBD1 identical over 8 bases. Trimming took 0 bases from V and 7 from J; bases not matched to a gene: 3. The V gene's germline CDR1 is SGHDT and CDR2 YYEEEE. The CDR3 has 14 amino acids. The CDR3 loop is CASSLAGGDQPQHF. CDR3 sequence (DNA): TGTGCCAGCAGCTTGGCAGGGGGCGACCAGCCCCAGCATTTT.

The genes are TRBV5-1 and TRBJ2-1, with 9 bases matching TRBD2. From germline, CDR1 is SGHRS and CDR2 YFSETQ. CDR3 size: 14 residues. Trimming at V came to 4 bases and at J to 2 bases, leaving 1 base not matched to a gene. CDR3 amino acids: CASSLAGPYNEQFF. CDR3 nucleotide sequence: TGCGCCAGCAGCCTAGCGGGGCCCTACAATGAGCAGTTCTTC.